The clone carrying this TCR beta chain was observed a few times. The antigen remains undetermined. Genes and germline come from the mouse. The sequence runs out 4 residues before the end of the CDR3; the remainder is reconstructed from the germline J gene. Once RNA had been extracted, it was reverse transcribed into cDNA to act as the sequencing template. The assay was immunoSEQ multiplex PCR, and TCRdb's table has in-frame clones only and misses some. Recorded here are about 19,000 clones, none singletons. The entry originates in a study of CD8+ T cells in alopecia areata. About the study: Approximately 6-11-week-old female C3H/HeJ mice were grafted with skin from spontaneously alopecic approximately 6-13-month-old C3H/HeJ graft donors.

Study-wide results and limits: More clonal than normal scalp was lesional scalp, particularly alopecia totalis/universalis. Scalp repertoires also include resident alphabeta T cells from normal skin. Possibly as an HLA-related effect, TCR sharing across patients appeared less clear than in mice.

This CDR3 contains 15 residues. V shed 4 bases, J shed 0 bases, and the junction held 3 bases outside the gene matches. CDR1 FNHDT and CDR2 SITEND come from the germline V gene (reference sequence). Markers used for sorting pooled cutaneous lymph node cells were CD4, CD8alpha, NKG2D, NKG2ACE and others. This rearrangement joins TRBV19 to TRBJ2-5; 9 bases are a match to TRBD2. The receptor comes from a C3H/HeJ mouse with alopecia areata. The strain bears MHC haplotype H2-k. Sequencing input: CD8+ T cells sorted from a lymph node. The CDR3 bases that were read are TGTGCCAGCAGTCCCCTGGGGGGGAACCAAGAC. It yields the protein CASSPLGGNQD. The entire CDR3 is CASSPLGGNQDTQYF.